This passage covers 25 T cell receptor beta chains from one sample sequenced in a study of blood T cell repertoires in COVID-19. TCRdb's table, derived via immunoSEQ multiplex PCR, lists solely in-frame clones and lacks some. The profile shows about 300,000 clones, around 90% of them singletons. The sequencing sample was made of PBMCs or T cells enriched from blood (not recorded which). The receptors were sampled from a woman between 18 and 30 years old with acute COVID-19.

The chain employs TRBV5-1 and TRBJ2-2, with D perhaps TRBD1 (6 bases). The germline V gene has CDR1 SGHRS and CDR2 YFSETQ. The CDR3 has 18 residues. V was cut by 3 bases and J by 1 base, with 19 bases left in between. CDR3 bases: TGCGCCAGCAGCTCCCAGTCGCGGCAGGGGAAGAACACCGGGGAGCTGTTTTTT. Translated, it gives CASSSQSRQGKNTGELFF. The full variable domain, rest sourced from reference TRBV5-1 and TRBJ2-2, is KAGVTQTPRYLIKTRGQQVTLSCSPISGHRSVSWYQQTPGQGLQFLFEYFSETQRNKGNFPGRFSGRQFSNSRSEMNVSTLELGDSALYLCASSSQSRQGKNTGELFFGEGSRLTVL.

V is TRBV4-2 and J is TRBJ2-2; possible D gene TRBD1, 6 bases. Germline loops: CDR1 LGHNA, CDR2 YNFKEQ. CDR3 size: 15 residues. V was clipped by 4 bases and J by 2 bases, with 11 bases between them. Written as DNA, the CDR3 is TGTGCCAGCAGCCGCAGGGGCTATAACACCGGGGAGCTGTTTTTT. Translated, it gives CASSRRGYNTGELFF.

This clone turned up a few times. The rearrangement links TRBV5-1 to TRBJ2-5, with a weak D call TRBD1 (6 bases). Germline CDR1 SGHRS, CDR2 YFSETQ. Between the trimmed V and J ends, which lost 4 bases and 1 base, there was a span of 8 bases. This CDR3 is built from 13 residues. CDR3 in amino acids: CASSQDSQETQYF. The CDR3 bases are TGCGCCAGCAGCCAGGACAGCCAAGAGACCCAGTACTTC. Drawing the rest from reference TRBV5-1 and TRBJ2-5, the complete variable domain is KAGVTQTPRYLIKTRGQQVTLSCSPISGHRSVSWYQQTPGQGLQFLFEYFSETQRNKGNFPGRFSGRQFSNSRSEMNVSTLELGDSALYLCASSQDSQETQYFGPGTRLLVL.

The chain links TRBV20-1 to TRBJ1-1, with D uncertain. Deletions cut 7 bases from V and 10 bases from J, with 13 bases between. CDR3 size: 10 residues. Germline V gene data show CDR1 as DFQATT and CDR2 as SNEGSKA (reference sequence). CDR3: CSGGAETAFF. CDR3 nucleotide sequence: TGCAGTGGAGGTGCCGAGACAGCTTTCTTT.

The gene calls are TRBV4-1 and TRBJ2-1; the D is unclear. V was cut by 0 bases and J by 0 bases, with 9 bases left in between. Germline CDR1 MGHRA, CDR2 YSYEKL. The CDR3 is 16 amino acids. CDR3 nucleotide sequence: TGCGCCAGCAGCCAAGATGATCGGAGCTCCTACAATGAGCAGTTCTTC. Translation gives CASSQDDRSSYNEQFF.

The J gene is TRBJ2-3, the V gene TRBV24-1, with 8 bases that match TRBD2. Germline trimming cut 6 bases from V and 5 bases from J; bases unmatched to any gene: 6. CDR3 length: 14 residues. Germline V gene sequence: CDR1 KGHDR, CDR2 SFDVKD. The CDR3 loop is CATSPAGAIDTQYF. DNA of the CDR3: TGTGCCACCAGTCCAGCGGGAGCTATAGATACGCAGTATTTT.

CDR3 nucleotides: TGCGCCAGCAGCTTCGGACAGGGGGCATTGGAGCAGTACTTC. Translating gives CASSFGQGALEQYF. The J gene is TRBJ2-7, the V gene TRBV5-1; the match to TRBD1 covers 11 bases. This CDR3 spans 14 amino acids. With V trimmed by 2 bases and J by 7 bases, 5 bases remained unmatched. Germline values: CDR1 SGHRS, CDR2 YFSETQ.

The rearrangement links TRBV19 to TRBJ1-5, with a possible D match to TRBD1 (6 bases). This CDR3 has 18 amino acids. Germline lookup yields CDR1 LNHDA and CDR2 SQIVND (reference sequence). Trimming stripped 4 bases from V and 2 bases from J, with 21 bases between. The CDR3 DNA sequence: TGTGCCAGTAGTAACACCCCCCGAGCGGGGGCCCGCAATCAGCCCCAGCATTTT. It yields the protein CASSNTPRAGARNQPQHF. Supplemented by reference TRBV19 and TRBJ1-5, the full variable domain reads DGGITQSPKYLFRKEGQNVTLSCEQNLNHDAMYWYRQDPGQGLRLIYYSQIVNDFQKGDIAEGYSVSREKKESFPLTVTSAQKNPTAFYLCASSNTPRAGARNQPQHFGDGTRLSIL.

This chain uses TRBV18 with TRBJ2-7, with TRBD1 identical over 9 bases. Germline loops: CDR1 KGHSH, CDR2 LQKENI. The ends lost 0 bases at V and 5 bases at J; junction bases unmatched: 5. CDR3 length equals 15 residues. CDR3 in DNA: TGTGCCAGCTCACCACCGGGACAGGGCACCAACGAGCAGTACTTC. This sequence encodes CASSPPGQGTNEQYF.

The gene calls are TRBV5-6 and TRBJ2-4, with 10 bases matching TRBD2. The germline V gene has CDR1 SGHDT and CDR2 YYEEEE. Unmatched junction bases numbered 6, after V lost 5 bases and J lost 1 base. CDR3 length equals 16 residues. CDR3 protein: CASRALAGAAKNIQYF. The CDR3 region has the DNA TGTGCCAGCAGAGCCCTAGCGGGAGCTGCCAAAAACATTCAGTACTTC. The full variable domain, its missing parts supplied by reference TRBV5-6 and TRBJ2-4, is DAGVTQSPTHLIKTRGQQVTLRCSPKSGHDTVSWYQQALGQGPQFIFQYYEEEERQRGNFPDRFSGHQFPNYSSELNVNALLLGDSALYLCASRALAGAAKNIQYFGAGTRLSVL.

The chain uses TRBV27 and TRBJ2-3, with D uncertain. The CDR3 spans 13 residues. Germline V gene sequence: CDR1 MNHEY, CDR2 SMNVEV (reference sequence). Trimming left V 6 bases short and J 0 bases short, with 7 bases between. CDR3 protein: CASRLTSTDTQYF. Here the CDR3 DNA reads TGTGCCAGCAGATTGACTAGCACAGATACGCAGTATTTT.

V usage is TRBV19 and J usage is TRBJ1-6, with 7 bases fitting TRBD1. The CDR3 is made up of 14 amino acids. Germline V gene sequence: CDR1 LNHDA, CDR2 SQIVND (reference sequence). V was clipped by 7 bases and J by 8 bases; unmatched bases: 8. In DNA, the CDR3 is TGTGCCAGTACCGGGACAGAACTGTATTCACCCCTCCACTTT. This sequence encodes CASTGTELYSPLHF.

CDR3: CAYRDRGENYGYTF. The CDR3 coding sequence is TGTGCCTATAGGGACAGGGGAGAGAACTATGGCTACACCTTC. This chain uses TRBV30 with TRBJ1-2; 10 bases fit TRBD1. The germline CDR1 and CDR2 sequences are GTSNPN and SVGIG (reference sequence). This CDR3 has 14 amino acids. The V segment lost 7 bases and the J segment 2 bases; nucleotides outside the gene matches: 7.

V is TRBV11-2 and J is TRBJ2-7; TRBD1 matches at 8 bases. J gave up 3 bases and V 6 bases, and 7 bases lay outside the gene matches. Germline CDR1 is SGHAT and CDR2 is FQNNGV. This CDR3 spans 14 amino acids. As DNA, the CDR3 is TGTGCCAGCAGTTCAGGGGGCTCCAACTACGAGCAGTACTTC. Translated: CASSSGGSNYEQYF.

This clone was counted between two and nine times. The CDR3 is CASSSLTTSDIDEQYF. CDR3 DNA: TGTGCCAGCAGCTCCCTTACGACTAGCGATATCGACGAGCAGTACTTC. The chain recombines TRBV7-9 with TRBJ2-7; 8 bases are shared with TRBD2. Germline trimming cut 4 bases from V and 5 bases from J; bases unmatched to any gene: 13. The germline V gene has CDR1 SEHNR and CDR2 FQNEAQ (reference sequence). The CDR3 is 16 residues long. Drawing the rest from reference TRBV7-9 and TRBJ2-7, the complete variable domain is DTGVSQNPRHKITKRGQNVTFRCDPISEHNRLYWYRQTLGQGPEFLTYFQNEAQLEKSRLLSDRFSAERPKGSFSTLEIQRTEQGDSAMYLCASSSLTTSDIDEQYFGPGTRLTVT.

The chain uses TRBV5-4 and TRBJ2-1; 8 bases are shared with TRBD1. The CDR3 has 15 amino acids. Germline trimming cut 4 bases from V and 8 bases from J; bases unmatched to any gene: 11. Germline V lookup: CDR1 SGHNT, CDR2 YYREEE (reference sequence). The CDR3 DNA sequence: TGTGCCAGCAGCCGTTCCGGGACAGGAGGGGATGAGCAGTTCTTC. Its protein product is CASSRSGTGGDEQFF.

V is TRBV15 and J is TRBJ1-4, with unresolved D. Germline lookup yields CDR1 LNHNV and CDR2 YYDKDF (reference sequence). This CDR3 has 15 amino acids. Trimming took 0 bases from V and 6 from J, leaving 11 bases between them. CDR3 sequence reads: CATSRDSIADEKLFF. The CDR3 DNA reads TGTGCCACCAGCAGAGATTCGATAGCGGATGAAAAACTGTTTTTT.

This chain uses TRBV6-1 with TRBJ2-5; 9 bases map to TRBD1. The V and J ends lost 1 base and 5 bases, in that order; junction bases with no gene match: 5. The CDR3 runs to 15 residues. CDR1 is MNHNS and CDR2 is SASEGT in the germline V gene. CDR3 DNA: TGTGCCAGCAGTGAAGACAGGGGGCATAGTGAGACCCAGTACTTC. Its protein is CASSEDRGHSETQYF.

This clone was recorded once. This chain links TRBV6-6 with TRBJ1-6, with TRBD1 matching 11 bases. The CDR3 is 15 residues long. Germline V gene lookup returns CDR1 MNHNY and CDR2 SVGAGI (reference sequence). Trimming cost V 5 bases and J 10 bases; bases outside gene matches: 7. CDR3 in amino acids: CASSHRDRGGSPLHF. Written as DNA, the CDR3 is TGTGCCAGCAGTCACAGGGACAGGGGGGGATCACCCCTCCACTTT.

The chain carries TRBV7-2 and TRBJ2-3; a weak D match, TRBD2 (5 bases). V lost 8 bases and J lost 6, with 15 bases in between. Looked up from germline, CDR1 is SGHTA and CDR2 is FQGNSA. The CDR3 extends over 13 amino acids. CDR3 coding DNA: TGTGCCAGCGGAGCTAGCCGGGCGGATACGCAGTATTTT. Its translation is CASGASRADTQYF.

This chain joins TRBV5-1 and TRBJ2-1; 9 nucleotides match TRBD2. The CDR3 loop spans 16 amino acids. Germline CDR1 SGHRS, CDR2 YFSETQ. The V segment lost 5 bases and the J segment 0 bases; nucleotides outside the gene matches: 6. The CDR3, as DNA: TGCGCCAGCAGTTTACTAGCGGGCCACTCCTACAATGAGCAGTTCTTC. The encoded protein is CASSLLAGHSYNEQFF.

CDR3 sequence reads: CAISRAGNSGNTIYF. Here the CDR3 DNA reads TGTGCCATCAGCCGAGCAGGGAACTCTGGAAACACCATATATTTT. This chain links TRBV10-3 with TRBJ1-3; a weak D match, TRBD1 (5 bases). CDR1 and CDR2 (germline): ENHRY, SYGVKD. Trimming removed 6 bases at V and 0 bases at J, with 12 bases between. CDR3 length: 15 amino acids.

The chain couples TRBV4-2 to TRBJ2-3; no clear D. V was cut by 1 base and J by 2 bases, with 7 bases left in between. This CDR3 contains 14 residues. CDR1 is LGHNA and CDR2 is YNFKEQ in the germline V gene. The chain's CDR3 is CASSQATPTDTQYF. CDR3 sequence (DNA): TGTGCCAGCAGCCAAGCCACTCCCACAGATACGCAGTATTTT.

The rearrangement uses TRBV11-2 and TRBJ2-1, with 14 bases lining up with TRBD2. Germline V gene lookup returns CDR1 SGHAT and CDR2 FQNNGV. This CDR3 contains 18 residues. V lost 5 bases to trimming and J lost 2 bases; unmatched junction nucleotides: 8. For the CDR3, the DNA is TGTGCCAGCAGCCCTCTGACTAGCGGGAGGGGAGCCTACAATGAGCAGTTCTTC. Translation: CASSPLTSGRGAYNEQFF.

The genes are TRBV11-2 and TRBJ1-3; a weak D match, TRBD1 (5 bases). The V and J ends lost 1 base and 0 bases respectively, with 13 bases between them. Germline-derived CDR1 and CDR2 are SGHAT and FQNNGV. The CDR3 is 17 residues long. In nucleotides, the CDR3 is TGTGCCAGCAGCTTAGTCCGGGACTCCATCTCTGGAAACACCATATATTTT. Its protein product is CASSLVRDSISGNTIYF.